One and the same sample provided the 21 T cell receptor beta chains below, sequenced in a study of blood T cell repertoires in COVID-19. The method was immunoSEQ multiplex PCR; TCRdb's version includes in-frame clones alone and lacks a portion of them. The sample lists approximately 88,000 clones; approximately 80% were seen once. The sequencing input was peripheral blood. The receptor set was obtained from a human donor in a cohort sampled during active COVID-19.

This clone was recorded only once. The V gene is TRBV9, the J gene TRBJ1-1; weak D call: TRBD1 (6 bases). Germline values: CDR1 SGDLS, CDR2 YYNGEE. The CDR3 totals 15 residues. The V end was cut by 3 bases, the J end by 1 base, with 13 bases between. DNA of the CDR3: TGTGCCAGCAGCGCCATCGGACAGAGGAACACTGAAGCTTTCTTT. Translating it yields CASSAIGQRNTEAFF.

The chain is built from TRBV7-2 and TRBJ2-7; D not resolved. The CDR3 has 16 amino acids. Looked up from germline, CDR1 is SGHTA and CDR2 is FQGNSA. Trimming pared 1 base from V and 0 bases from J, leaving 13 bases between. CDR3: CASSLEVLASSYEQYF. DNA of the CDR3: TGTGCCAGCAGCTTAGAGGTCCTGGCTAGCTCCTACGAGCAGTACTTC.

The J gene is TRBJ1-2, the V gene TRBV28; D unresolved. CDR1 is MDHEN and CDR2 is SYDVKM in the germline V gene. Trimming left V 5 bases short and J 3 bases short, with 4 bases between. The CDR3 has 11 amino acids. The DNA of the CDR3 is TGTGCCAGCAGTGGGCACTATGGCTACACCTTC. It specifies CASSGHYGYTF.

CDR3 nucleotide sequence: TGTGCCAGCAGCGCAATACAGGGGGCCCCCGGGGAGCTGTTTTTT. The encoded protein is CASSAIQGAPGELFF. V is TRBV9 and J is TRBJ2-2, with 9 positions matching TRBD1. J gave up 6 bases and V 3 bases, and 6 bases lay outside the gene matches. The CDR3 extends over 15 amino acids. Germline loops: CDR1 SGDLS, CDR2 YYNGEE.

The CDR3 loop reads CASGWTGVGTEAFF. The DNA for the CDR3 is TGCGCCAGCGGCTGGACAGGGGTTGGCACTGAAGCTTTCTTT. The genes are TRBV23-1 and TRBJ1-1; 9 bases are a match to TRBD1. TRBV23-1 is labeled an ORF, and its function is uncertain. The CDR3 has 14 residues. The V gene end was trimmed by 8 bases and the J gene end by 4 bases; junction bases not matched to a gene: 8.

This clone was counted once. The CDR3 sequence: CASSQGLAGVHSSYEQYF. The CDR3 DNA is TGCGCCAGCAGCCAAGGACTAGCGGGAGTCCACTCCTCCTACGAGCAGTACTTC. The chain couples TRBV4-1 to TRBJ2-7, with 12 bases fitting TRBD2. Germline V gene lookup returns CDR1 MGHRA and CDR2 YSYEKL. The CDR3 length is 18 residues. V was pared by 1 base and J by 0 bases, with 7 bases of the junction left unmatched.

The chain carries TRBV6-1 and TRBJ1-3; the match to TRBD1 covers 7 bases. The CDR3 consists of 18 residues. The germline V gene has CDR1 MNHNS and CDR2 SASEGT. J was trimmed by 2 bases and V by 2 bases; bases with no gene match: 12. CDR3 in amino acids: CASSERRGPGTAGNTIYF. In nucleotides, the CDR3 is TGTGCCAGCAGTGAACGGAGGGGACCTGGGACAGCTGGAAACACCATATATTTT.

The chain is built from TRBV6-6 and TRBJ2-2; D call uncertain. V was trimmed by 6 bases and J by 7 bases, leaving 15 bases between them. Germline assignment: CDR1 MNHNY and CDR2 SVGAGI (reference sequence). The CDR3 totals 14 residues. CDR3: CASSRHADSGELFF. CDR3 bases: TGTGCCAGCAGCCGTCATGCGGATAGCGGGGAGCTGTTTTTT.

In this sample, this clone turned up a few times. This sequence joins TRBV11-3 and TRBJ2-1, with TRBD2 identical over 12 bases. This CDR3 has 17 residues. Trimming at V came to 5 bases and at J to 6 bases, leaving 11 bases not matched to a gene. Germline V gene data show CDR1 as SGHNT and CDR2 as YENEEA. CDR3 nucleotide sequence: TGTGCCAGCAGCCCCACGATACTAGCGGGAGGAAGCAATGAGCAGTTCTTC. It yields the protein CASSPTILAGGSNEQFF.

The J gene is TRBJ2-2, the V gene TRBV6-5; 12 nucleotides agree with TRBD2. This CDR3 has 15 amino acids. From germline, CDR1 is MNHEY and CDR2 SVGAGI. With V trimmed by 6 bases and J by 5 bases, 4 bases remained unmatched. The CDR3 sequence: CASRLAGGGTGELFF. CDR3 coding DNA: TGTGCCAGCAGACTAGCGGGAGGCGGAACCGGGGAGCTGTTTTTT.

The V call is TRBV5-5, the J call TRBJ2-7, with D perhaps matching TRBD2 (6 bases). Germline V gene lookup returns CDR1 SGHKS and CDR2 YYEKEE (reference sequence). Trimming pared 6 bases from V and 2 bases from J, leaving 15 bases between. The CDR3 contains 14 residues. The CDR3 DNA sequence: TGTGCCAGCACCCTTGGACCGGGAGCCTACGAGCAGTACTTC. Its protein product is CASTLGPGAYEQYF.

This clone appeared a few times. The chain joins TRBV7-9 to TRBJ2-7; D perhaps matches TRBD1 (5 bases). The V gene lost 0 bases and the J gene lost 7 bases, with 10 bases spanning the gap. Germline assignment: CDR1 SEHNR and CDR2 FQNEAQ (reference sequence). CDR3 size: 13 residues. CDR3 DNA sequence: TGTGCCAGCAGCTTAGCCAGGGCACGGGAGCAGTACTTC. Its protein product is CASSLARAREQYF.

This sequence joins TRBV19 and TRBJ2-4, with 8 bases aligning to TRBD2. This CDR3 is built from 15 residues. From germline, CDR1 is LNHDA and CDR2 SQIVND (reference sequence). J gave up 4 bases and V 1 base, and 3 bases lay outside the gene matches. CDR3 amino acids: CASSIAGGRKNIQYF. Here the CDR3 DNA reads TGTGCCAGTAGTATAGCGGGAGGGCGAAAAAACATTCAGTACTTC.

The chain joins TRBV5-1 to TRBJ2-6; 8 bases agree with TRBD1. CDR3 length: 19 residues. Germline CDR1 reads SGHRS; CDR2 reads YFSETQ. Trimming took 0 bases from V and 2 from J; bases not matched to a gene: 10. This chain's CDR3 is CASSLDGWTGSPGANVLTF. The CDR3 DNA reads as TGCGCCAGCAGCTTGGACGGTTGGACAGGGAGCCCTGGGGCCAACGTCCTGACTTTC. Complete variable domain (other parts from reference TRBV5-1 and TRBJ2-6): KAGVTQTPRYLIKTRGQQVTLSCSPISGHRSVSWYQQTPGQGLQFLFEYFSETQRNKGNFPGRFSGRQFSNSRSEMNVSTLELGDSALYLCASSLDGWTGSPGANVLTFGAGSRLTVL.

V usage is TRBV6-2 or TRBV6-3 and J usage is TRBJ2-7; 8 nucleotides match TRBD2. Germline V gives CDR1 MNHEY, CDR2 SVGEGT. The CDR3 covers 17 residues. The V segment lost 5 bases and the J segment 1 base; nucleotides outside the gene matches: 13. The CDR3 nucleotides read TGTGCCAGCAGTCATCGGACTAGCCGAAAATTGTCCTACGAGCAGTACTTC. Translated: CASSHRTSRKLSYEQYF.

The chain links TRBV30 to TRBJ2-1; TRBD1 matches at 8 bases. V dropped 3 bases and J dropped 7; count of bases not matched to a gene: 5. CDR1 and CDR2 (germline): GTSNPN, SVGIG (reference sequence). The length of the CDR3 is 13 residues. The CDR3 loop is CAWRRDRRNEQFF. CDR3 nucleotides: TGTGCCTGGAGGAGGGACAGGAGGAATGAGCAGTTCTTC.

This chain joins TRBV6-2 or TRBV6-3 and TRBJ1-1, with D tentatively TRBD1 (5 bases). The CDR3 runs 13 residues. Between the trimmed V and J ends, which lost 8 bases and 4 bases, there was a span of 14 bases. Germline CDR1 is MNHEY and CDR2 is SVGEGT. Here the CDR3 DNA reads TGTGCCAGCGGCCGAGGGACTCCCACTGAAGCTTTCTTT. It is translated as CASGRGTPTEAFF.

This chain connects TRBV7-2 to TRBJ2-2; the match to TRBD1 covers 9 bases. J was trimmed by 3 bases and V by 6 bases; bases with no gene match: 11. The CDR3 length is 17 residues. Germline V CDR1 and CDR2: SGHTA, FQGNSA. CDR3 sequence (DNA): TGTGCCAGCAGGGTCACAGGGGGCGCCTCGCACACCGGGGAGCTGTTTTTT. It translates to CASRVTGGASHTGELFF.

The V gene is TRBV4-3, the J gene TRBJ2-3, with TRBD2 matching over 16 bases. The CDR3 contains 20 residues. V was pared by 4 bases and J by 5 bases, with 15 bases of the junction left unmatched. From germline, CDR1 is LGHNA and CDR2 YSLEER. The CDR3 sequence: CASSPTSPGLAGGPGDTQYF. The CDR3, as DNA: TGCGCCAGCAGCCCAACCAGCCCGGGACTAGCGGGAGGGCCGGGAGATACGCAGTATTTT.

The rearrangement uses TRBV7-8 and TRBJ2-7; TRBD1 might be the D (6 bases). Germline CDR1 and CDR2: SGHVS and FQNEAQ. The CDR3 has 13 residues. The V end was cut by 8 bases, the J end by 6 bases, with 17 bases between. CDR3 bases: TGTGCCAGCGCCGTGGACAGAGCCTTCGAGCAGTACTTC. This codes for CASAVDRAFEQYF.

This chain joins TRBV19 and TRBJ2-7, with TRBD2 as a possible D gene (6 bases). Per germline, CDR1 LNHDA and CDR2 SQIVND (reference sequence). The CDR3 spans 13 residues. Trimming left V 5 bases short and J 7 bases short, with 15 bases between. In nucleotides, the CDR3 is TGTGCCAGTAGTCACGGGACGGGGAGGGAGCAGTACTTC. Translated: CASSHGTGREQYF. Full variable domain (outside the CDR3, taken from reference TRBV19 and TRBJ2-7): DGGITQSPKYLFRKEGQNVTLSCEQNLNHDAMYWYRQDPGQGLRLIYYSQIVNDFQKGDIAEGYSVSREKKESFPLTVTSAQKNPTAFYLCASSHGTGREQYFGPGTRLTVT.